These 25 T cell receptor beta chains originate from one sample sequenced in a study of T cells after posttransplantation cyclophosphamide. Sequencing used immunoSEQ multiplex PCR; TCRdb keeps in-frame clones, though not all of them. The sample lists 23,000 or so clones, approximately 86% occurring once. Sampled 1 year posttransplant, controls received myeloablative marrow transplants, methotrexate and a calcineurin inhibitor. The source material was PBMCs, sampled about 400 days after allogeneic stem cell transplant with calcineurin inhibitor and methotrexate. The receptors were sampled from a female patient aged 30 to 40 who received an allogeneic stem cell transplant from an unrelated donor, was CMV-positive, and had acute and chronic GVHD. Some T cells may trace back to the graft donor.

Comments on this clone: One end of the junction fails to match germline, which may point to a read error. This chain joins TRBV7-3 and TRBJ2-5, with TRBD2 as a possible D gene (5 bases). From germline, CDR1 is SGHTA and CDR2 FQGTGA. The CDR3 extends over 13 amino acids. The CDR3 loop is CASSPSRQEAQYF. The CDR3 region has the DNA TGTGCCAGCAGCCCTAGCCGCCAAGAGGCCCAGTACTTC.

This clone was seen a single time. The rearrangement uses TRBV7-8 and TRBJ2-1; no definite D call. The V end was cut by 5 bases, the J end by 8 bases, with 7 bases between. Germline lookup yields CDR1 SGHVS and CDR2 FQNEAQ. The CDR3 length is 11 residues. The CDR3 nucleotides read TGTGCCAGCAGCCGAGAATATGAGCAGTTCTTC. Protein sequence: CASSREYEQFF.

Worth noting for this clone: A read error may produce the germline difference seen at one junction end. At the DNA level, this CDR3 is encoded by other sequences in the same sample as well. This chain connects TRBV6-6 to TRBJ2-2; 9 bases line up with TRBD1. The CDR3 loop spans 15 amino acids. Germline CDR1 is MNHNY and CDR2 is SVGAGI (reference sequence). The CDR3 region is CASSPGTGWAGELFF. Written as DNA, the CDR3 is TGCGCCAGCAGCCCCGGGACAGGGTGGGCCGGGGAGCTGTTTTTT.

This chain uses TRBV28 with TRBJ2-7; 7 bases are shared with TRBD1. The germline CDR1 and CDR2 sequences are MDHEN and SYDVKM. This CDR3 comprises 12 residues. Germline trimming cut 5 bases from V and 2 bases from J; bases unmatched to any gene: 0. DNA for the CDR3: TGTGCCAGCAGTGGACAGGCCTACGAGCAGTACTTC. Translation: CASSGQAYEQYF. The entire variable domain, with the rest obtained from reference TRBV28 and TRBJ2-7, is as follows: DVKVTQSSRYLVKRTGEKVFLECVQDMDHENMFWYRQDPGLGLRLIYFSYDVKMKEKGDIPEGYSVSREKKERFSLILESASTNQTSMYLCASSGQAYEQYFGPGTRLTVT.

The V and J genes are TRBV29-1 and TRBJ2-7, with a weak D call TRBD1 (7 bases). The CDR3 loop spans 13 amino acids. Trimming took off 4 bases at V and 3 bases at J, with 13 bases between the two ends. Germline CDR1 reads SQVTM; CDR2 reads ANQGSEA. The CDR3 DNA follows: TGCAGCGTTGGGAGGGGGCTTAACTACGAGCAGTACTTC. Translated, it gives CSVGRGLNYEQYF.

The chain employs TRBV9 and TRBJ2-1, with TRBD2 matching over 10 bases. Per the germline V gene, CDR1 is SGDLS and CDR2 is YYNGEE. V gave up 0 bases and J gave up 8 bases; unmatched junction bases: 5. The CDR3 contains 15 residues. CDR3 nucleotide sequence: TGTGCCAGCAGCGTAGCAGCGGGGGGGCCATATGAGCAGTTCTTC. Its protein product is CASSVAAGGPYEQFF. The whole variable domain, remainder taken from reference TRBV9 and TRBJ2-1, is DSGVTQTPKHLITATGQRVTLRCSPRSGDLSVYWYQQSLDQGLQFLIQYYNGEERAKGNILERFSAQQFPDLHSELNLSSLELGDSALYFCASSVAAGGPYEQFFGPGTRLTVL.

In this sample, this clone turned up a few times. The rearrangement uses TRBV19 and TRBJ1-5; TRBD1 aligns across 8 bases. The germline gives CDR1 LNHDA, CDR2 SQIVND (reference sequence). J lost 4 bases, V lost 10 bases, and 6 bases had no gene match. The CDR3 totals 13 residues. The CDR3 region is CATGTGLNQPQHF. The CDR3 coding sequence is TGTGCCACAGGGACAGGACTAAATCAGCCCCAGCATTTT. Filled out from reference TRBV19 and TRBJ1-5, the complete variable domain reads DGGITQSPKYLFRKEGQNVTLSCEQNLNHDAMYWYRQDPGQGLRLIYYSQIVNDFQKGDIAEGYSVSREKKESFPLTVTSAQKNPTAFYLCATGTGLNQPQHFGDGTRLSIL.

This clone came up a few times. The chain links TRBV6-1 to TRBJ2-7; 12 bases match TRBD2. The CDR3 consists of 13 residues. The V gene end was trimmed by 11 bases and the J gene end by 6 bases; junction bases not matched to a gene: 8. CDR1 is MNHNS and CDR2 is SASEGT in the germline V gene. The CDR3 coding sequence is TGTGCCGTACAGACTAGCGGGAGTCTCGAGCAGTACTTC. Its translation is CAVQTSGSLEQYF.

The chain recombines TRBV6-5 with TRBJ1-1; D not resolved. The CDR3 extends over 13 amino acids. CDR1 is MNHEY, CDR2 SVGAGI, per germline. V dropped 6 bases and J dropped 0 bases, with 8 bases sitting between them. The DNA of the CDR3 is TGTGCCAGCAGCGGGTTCATGAACACTGAAGCTTTCTTT. Its protein product is CASSGFMNTEAFF.

The rearrangement links TRBV6-1 to TRBJ2-6, with D perhaps matching TRBD2 (5 bases). This CDR3 is 14 amino acids long. Germline V gene lookup returns CDR1 MNHNS and CDR2 SASEGT. V lost 8 bases and J 2 bases, leaving 10 bases between the germline ends. The CDR3 here is CASGRRAGANVLTF. The CDR3 DNA reads as TGTGCCAGCGGAAGGCGGGCTGGGGCCAACGTCCTGACTTTC.

V and J are TRBV7-9 and TRBJ2-7; 10 bases agree with TRBD1. CDR3 size: 14 residues. Germline CDR1 is SEHNR and CDR2 is FQNEAQ (reference sequence). V shed 5 bases and J 2 bases; nucleotides not matched to a gene: 3. CDR3 protein: CASSLGTGAYEQYF. CDR3 sequence (DNA): TGTGCCAGCAGCCTTGGGACAGGGGCCTACGAGCAGTACTTC.

The rearrangement joins TRBV2 to TRBJ2-3; 7 positions agree with TRBD1. The CDR3 has 12 residues. CDR1 and CDR2 from the germline V gene are SNHLY and FYNNEI. V shed 6 bases and J 6 bases; nucleotides not matched to a gene: 3. In DNA form, the CDR3 reads TGTGCCAGCAGGACAGGGTCGGATACGCAGTATTTT. As protein: CASRTGSDTQYF. Full variable domain (rest looked up from reference TRBV2 and TRBJ2-3): EPEVTQTPSHQVTQMGQEVILRCVPISNHLYFYWYRQILGQKVEFLVSFYNNEISEKSEIFDDQFSVERPDGSNFTLKIRSTKLEDSAMYFCASRTGSDTQYFGPGTRLTVL.

This clone is a singleton in its sample. V is TRBV5-1 and J is TRBJ2-1; D possibly corresponds to TRBD2 (6 bases). This CDR3 has 13 residues. Germline V gene sequence: CDR1 SGHRS, CDR2 YFSETQ. V was shortened by 2 bases and J by 8 bases, with 11 bases between the two germline ends. This chain's CDR3 is CASSFDGGYEQFF. CDR3 DNA: TGCGCCAGCAGCTTCGACGGGGGATATGAGCAGTTCTTC.

This clone appeared once. This chain connects TRBV5-4 to TRBJ2-6; TRBD1 matches at 8 bases. The CDR3 consists of 17 residues. The J segment lost 4 bases and the V segment lost 0 bases, leaving 6 bases of the junction unmatched. Germline CDR1 and CDR2: SGHNT and YYREEE (reference sequence). The CDR3 loop reads CASSLGQGLGGANVLTF. CDR3 nucleotides: TGTGCCAGCAGCTTGGGACAGGGGTTAGGAGGGGCCAACGTCCTGACTTTC.

V is TRBV28 and J is TRBJ2-3; perhaps TRBD2 as D (6 bases). Germline CDR1 is MDHEN and CDR2 is SYDVKM. V was clipped by 6 bases and J by 3 bases, with 22 bases between them. This CDR3 is built from 17 residues. CDR3 DNA: TGTGCCAGCAGCGGAGGGGCAGGCCTAGGTGGGACAGATACGCAGTATTTT. Translated, it gives CASSGGAGLGGTDTQYF. The variable domain in full, with the rest retrieved from reference TRBV28 and TRBJ2-3, is DVKVTQSSRYLVKRTGEKVFLECVQDMDHENMFWYRQDPGLGLRLIYFSYDVKMKEKGDIPEGYSVSREKKERFSLILESASTNQTSMYLCASSGGAGLGGTDTQYFGPGTRLTVL.

The chain carries TRBV6-6 and TRBJ2-1; D is ambiguous. Germline assignment: CDR1 MNHNY and CDR2 SVGAGI (reference sequence). The CDR3 covers 15 residues. Trimming took 8 bases from V and 6 from J, leaving 20 bases between them. CDR3 in amino acids: CASASLNFVLNEQFF. CDR3 coding DNA: TGTGCCAGCGCCTCCCTAAACTTCGTGCTCAATGAGCAGTTCTTC.

V and J are TRBV7-3 and TRBJ1-4; TRBD1 is a possible D gene (5 bases). Trimming removed 0 bases from V and 5 bases from J, with 19 bases in between. CDR3 length: 18 residues. The germline CDR1 and CDR2 sequences are SGHTA and FQGTGA. The CDR3 loop is CASSLTAGGTDINEKLFF. The CDR3 bases are TGTGCCAGCAGCTTAACTGCGGGGGGGACGGACATAAATGAAAAACTGTTTTTT.

The table lists this clone with a count of one. The genes are TRBV10-1 and TRBJ2-7; possibly TRBD1 for D (5 bases). CDR1 is WNHNN and CDR2 is SYGVQD in the germline V gene (reference sequence). The CDR3 spans 13 residues. The V end lost 2 bases, the J end lost 7 bases, and 12 bases lay between the germline ends. The DNA of the CDR3 is TGCGCCAGCAGTGAGAGGCAGGGCGGTGAGCAGTACTTC. Translating gives CASSERQGGEQYF.

The V call is TRBV28, the J call TRBJ2-5; TRBD2 might be the D (6 bases). V was trimmed by 0 bases and J by 2 bases, leaving 22 bases between them. CDR1 MDHEN and CDR2 SYDVKM come from the germline V gene. CDR3 length: 19 amino acids. The CDR3: CASSLWRASDTHAQETQYF. The CDR3 region has the DNA TGTGCCAGCAGTTTATGGAGGGCTAGCGACACGCACGCGCAAGAGACCCAGTACTTC. The whole variable domain, remainder taken from reference TRBV28 and TRBJ2-5, is DVKVTQSSRYLVKRTGEKVFLECVQDMDHENMFWYRQDPGLGLRLIYFSYDVKMKEKGDIPEGYSVSREKKERFSLILESASTNQTSMYLCASSLWRASDTHAQETQYFGPGTRLLVL.

The chain has TRBV6-1 and TRBJ1-5; 7 nucleotides line up with TRBD1. Germline trimming cut 8 bases from V and 6 bases from J; bases unmatched to any gene: 4. The V gene's germline CDR1 is MNHNS and CDR2 SASEGT. The CDR3 covers 12 residues. The CDR3 loop reads CASGDRAQPQHF. The DNA of the CDR3 is TGTGCCAGCGGGGACAGAGCTCAGCCCCAGCATTTT.

The CDR3 is CASSYSPNGNSPLHF. The CDR3 coding sequence is TGTGCCAGCAGTTACTCCCCCAACGGTAATTCACCCCTCCACTTT. J is TRBJ1-6 and V is TRBV6-5, with D unresolved. Germline V gene lookup returns CDR1 MNHEY and CDR2 SVGAGI. This CDR3 has 15 amino acids. V was shortened by 0 bases and J by 6 bases, with 9 bases between the two germline ends.

This chain uses TRBV6-1 with TRBJ1-2, with 7 bases lining up with TRBD1. The V gene end was trimmed by 5 bases and the J gene end by 7 bases; junction bases not matched to a gene: 4. Germline V lookup: CDR1 MNHNS, CDR2 SASEGT. CDR3 length: 12 residues. CDR3: CASSRQGSGYTF. CDR3 DNA sequence: TGTGCCAGCAGTAGACAGGGTTCTGGCTACACCTTC.

The rearrangement links TRBV4-3 to TRBJ2-7; 7 nucleotides align to TRBD1. V shed 4 bases, J shed 7 bases, and the junction held 13 bases outside the gene matches. The CDR3 spans 15 residues. CDR1 LGHNA and CDR2 YSLEER come from the germline V gene. DNA of the CDR3: TGCGCCAGCAGCCTCGGTACAGGGGCCGGGTGGGAGCAGTACTTC. Its translation: CASSLGTGAGWEQYF.

On this clone itself: A junction boundary mismatches the germline segment, possibly from a read error. The chain uses TRBV7-7 and TRBJ2-5; no firm D call. The germline V gene encodes CDR1 SSHAT and CDR2 FNYEAQ (reference sequence). This CDR3 comprises 15 residues. The CDR3 nucleotides read TGTGCTAGCAGCTTAGGAGATACGCGGCAAGAGACCCAGTACTTC. This sequence encodes CASSLGDTRQETQYF.

J is TRBJ2-2 and V is TRBV6-5; a weak D match, TRBD1 (6 bases). The CDR3 length is 13 residues. V lost 8 bases, J lost 3 bases, and 10 bases lay in between. CDR1 is MNHEY, CDR2 SVGAGI, per germline. Here the CDR3 DNA reads TGTGCCAGCGCTCAGGGGTACACCGGGGAGCTGTTTTTT. It codes for CASAQGYTGELFF.